This T cell receptor (beta chain) was identified in a study of identical twins. Study results and limitations: Cord blood beta clonotypes that were abundant carried fewer insertions, and memory repertoires showed no such trend. Beta out-of-frame sequences showed weaker excess twin sharing.

All of the donors were Caucasians in good health. With respect to this clonotype: Its antigen is not known.

Template switching created a universal primer site, and the cDNA included unique molecular identifiers. Via MiXCR, TCRdb re-called the 5' RACE reads, giving one row per CDR3 protein. The sample has roughly 1,500,000 distinct CDR3 sequences; roughly 35% are singletons. With V trimmed by 2 bases and J by 1 base, 4 bases remained unmatched. CDR3 length: 15 amino acids. CDR1 DFQATT and CDR2 SNEGSKA come from the germline V gene (reference sequence). The chain uses TRBV20-1 and TRBJ2-7; 11 bases map to TRBD2. The source material was cord blood. The sequence was collected from a newborn girl in good health. The CDR3 DNA follows: TGCAGTGCTAGAAATCTAGCGGGAGGTTCCTACGAGCAGTACTTC. Its protein is CSARNLAGGSYEQYF.